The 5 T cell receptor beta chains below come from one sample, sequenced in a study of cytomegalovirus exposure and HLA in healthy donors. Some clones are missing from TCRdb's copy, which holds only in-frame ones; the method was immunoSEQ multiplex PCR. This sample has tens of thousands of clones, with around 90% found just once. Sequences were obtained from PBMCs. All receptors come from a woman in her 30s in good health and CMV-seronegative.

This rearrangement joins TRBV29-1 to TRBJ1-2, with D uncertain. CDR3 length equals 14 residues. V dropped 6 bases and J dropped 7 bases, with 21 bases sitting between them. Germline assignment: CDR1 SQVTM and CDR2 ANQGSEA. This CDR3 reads CSVEGGVVGSGYTF. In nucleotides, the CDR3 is TGCAGCGTCGAGGGCGGTGTAGTGGGGTCTGGCTACACCTTC. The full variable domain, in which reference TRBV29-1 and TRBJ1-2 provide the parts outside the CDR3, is SAVISQKPSRDICQRGTSLTIQCQVDSQVTMMFWYRQQPGQSLTLIATANQGSEATYESGFVIDKFPISRPNLTFSTLTVSNMSPEDSSIYLCSVEGGVVGSGYTFGSGTRLTVV.

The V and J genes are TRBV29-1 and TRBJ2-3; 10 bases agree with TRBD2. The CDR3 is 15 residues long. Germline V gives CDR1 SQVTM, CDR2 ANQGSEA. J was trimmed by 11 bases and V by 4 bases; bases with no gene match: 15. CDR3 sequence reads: CSVGLGLAVGLGQYF. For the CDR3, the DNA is TGCAGCGTTGGTCTTGGACTAGCGGTTGGCTTGGGGCAGTATTTT.

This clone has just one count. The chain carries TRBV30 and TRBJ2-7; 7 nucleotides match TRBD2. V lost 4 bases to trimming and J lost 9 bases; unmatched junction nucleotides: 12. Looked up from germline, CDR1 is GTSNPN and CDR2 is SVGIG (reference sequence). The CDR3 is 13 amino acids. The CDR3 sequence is CAWTGTTKGSQYF. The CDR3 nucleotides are TGTGCCTGGACCGGGACTACGAAAGGTTCGCAGTACTTC.

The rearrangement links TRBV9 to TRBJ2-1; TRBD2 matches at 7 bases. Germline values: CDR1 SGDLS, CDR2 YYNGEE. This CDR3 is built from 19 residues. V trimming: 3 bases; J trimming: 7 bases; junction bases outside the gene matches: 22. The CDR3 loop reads CASSALGRETTNPENEQFF. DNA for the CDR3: TGTGCCAGCAGCGCCCTGGGGCGGGAGACCACCAACCCGGAGAATGAGCAGTTCTTC.

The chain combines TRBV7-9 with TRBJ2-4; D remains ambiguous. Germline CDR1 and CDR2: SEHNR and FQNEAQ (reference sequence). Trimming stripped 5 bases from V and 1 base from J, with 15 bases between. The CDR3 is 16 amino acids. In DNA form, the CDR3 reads TGTGCCAGCAGCCCGCCCCTCCGCAGGGCCAAAAACATTCAGTACTTC. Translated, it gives CASSPPLRRAKNIQYF.